This T cell receptor beta chain came from a study of cytomegalovirus exposure and HLA in healthy donors. Turning to the study itself: There were approximately 400 genotyped donors. Of these, 81% fell in the genetic ancestry cluster associated with self-reported Caucasian donors. Study observations and caveats: There were 150 to 200 TCR beta chains listed as cytomegalovirus-associated. Sequence variants that were highly shared formed a cluster that was likely a sequencing artifact. For TCR beta chains, V- and J-gene trimming was later linked to a missense DCLRE1C variant.

The CDR3 has 14 residues. Germline CDR1 reads ENHRY; CDR2 reads SYGVKD. V lost 4 bases, J lost 4 bases, and 5 bases stayed unmatched. In the case of this clone: Its antigen is unknown.

The PCR used 60 Vbeta and 13 Jbeta primers. TCRdb's copy holds only in-frame clones and misses some; the assay was immunoSEQ multiplex PCR. The profile shows about 73,000 clones, 75% of them singletons. This TCR was sampled from a man in his 70s in good health and CMV-seronegative. The rearrangement links TRBV10-3 to TRBJ2-7; 9 bases fit TRBD1. Sequencing input: PBMCs. The CDR3 nucleotides read TGTGCCATCAGTGGACAGGGGGAAGGGTACGAGCAGTACTTC. Its translation is CAISGQGEGYEQYF.